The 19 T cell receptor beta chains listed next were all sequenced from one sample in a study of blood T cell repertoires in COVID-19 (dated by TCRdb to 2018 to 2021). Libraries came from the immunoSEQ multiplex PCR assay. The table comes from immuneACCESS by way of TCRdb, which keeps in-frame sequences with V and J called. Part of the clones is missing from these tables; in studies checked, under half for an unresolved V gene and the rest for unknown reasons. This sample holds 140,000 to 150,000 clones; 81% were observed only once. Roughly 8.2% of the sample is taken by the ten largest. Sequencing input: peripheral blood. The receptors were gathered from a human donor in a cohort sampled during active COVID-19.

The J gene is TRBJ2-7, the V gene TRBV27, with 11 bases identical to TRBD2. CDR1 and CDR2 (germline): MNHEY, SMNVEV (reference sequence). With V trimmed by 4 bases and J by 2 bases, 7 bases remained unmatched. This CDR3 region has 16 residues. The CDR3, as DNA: TGTGCCAGCAGTTCCAGGGGACTAGCGGAAACCTACGAGCAGTACTTC. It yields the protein CASSSRGLAETYEQYF.

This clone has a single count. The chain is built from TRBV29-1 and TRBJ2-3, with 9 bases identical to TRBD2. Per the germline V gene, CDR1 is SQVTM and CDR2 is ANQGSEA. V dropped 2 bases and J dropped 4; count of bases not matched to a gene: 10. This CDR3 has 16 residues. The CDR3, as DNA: TGCAGCGTTGAAAGGGGTTCGGCGGGAGGGGCAGATACGCAGTATTTT. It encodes CSVERGSAGGADTQYF.

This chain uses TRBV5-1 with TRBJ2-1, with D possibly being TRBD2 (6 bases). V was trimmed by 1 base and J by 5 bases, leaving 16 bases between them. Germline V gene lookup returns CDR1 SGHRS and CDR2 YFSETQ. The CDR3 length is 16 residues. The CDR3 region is CASSLKAEGLNNEQFF. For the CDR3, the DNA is TGCGCCAGCAGCTTGAAGGCGGAGGGGCTAAACAATGAGCAGTTCTTC.

The CDR3 region is CASSLGYRGPGYEQYF. In DNA form, the CDR3 reads TGTGCCAGCAGCTTAGGTTACAGGGGGCCGGGCTACGAGCAGTACTTC. The chain joins TRBV7-2 to TRBJ2-7; TRBD1 matches 9 bases. Unmatched junction bases numbered 7, after V lost 1 base and J lost 3 bases. The CDR3 is made up of 16 amino acids. Germline-derived CDR1 and CDR2 are SGHTA and FQGNSA.

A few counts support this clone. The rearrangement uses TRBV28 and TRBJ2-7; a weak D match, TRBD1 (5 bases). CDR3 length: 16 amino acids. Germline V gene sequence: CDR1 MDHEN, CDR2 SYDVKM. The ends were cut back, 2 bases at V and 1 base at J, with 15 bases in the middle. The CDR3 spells CASSLLGQGSSYEQYF. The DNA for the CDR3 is TGTGCCAGCAGTTTACTAGGGCAGGGCTCGTCCTACGAGCAGTACTTC.

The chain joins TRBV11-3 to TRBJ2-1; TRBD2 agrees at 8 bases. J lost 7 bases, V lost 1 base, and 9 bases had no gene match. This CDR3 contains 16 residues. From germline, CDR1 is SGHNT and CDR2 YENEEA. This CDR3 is CASSLGGRRVRNEQFF. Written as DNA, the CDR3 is TGTGCCAGCAGCTTAGGCGGGAGGAGGGTGAGAAATGAGCAGTTCTTC. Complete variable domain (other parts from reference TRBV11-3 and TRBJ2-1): EAGVVQSPRYKIIEKKQPVAFWCNPISGHNTLYWYLQNLGQGPELLIRYENEEAVDDSQLPKDRFSAERLKGVDSTLKIQPAELGDSAVYLCASSLGGRRVRNEQFFGPGTRLTVL.

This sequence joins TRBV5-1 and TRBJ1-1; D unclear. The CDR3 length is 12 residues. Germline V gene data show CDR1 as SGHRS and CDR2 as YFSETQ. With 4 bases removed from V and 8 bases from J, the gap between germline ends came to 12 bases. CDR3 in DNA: TGCGCCAGCAGCCCGGAGGGAGAAGAAGCTTTCTTT. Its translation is CASSPEGEEAFF.

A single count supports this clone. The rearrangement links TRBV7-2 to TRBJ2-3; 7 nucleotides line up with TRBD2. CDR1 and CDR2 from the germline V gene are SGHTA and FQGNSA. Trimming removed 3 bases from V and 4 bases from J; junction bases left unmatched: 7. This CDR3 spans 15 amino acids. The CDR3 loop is CASSFDGGGADTQYF. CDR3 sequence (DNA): TGTGCCAGCAGCTTCGATGGGGGAGGGGCAGATACGCAGTATTTT.

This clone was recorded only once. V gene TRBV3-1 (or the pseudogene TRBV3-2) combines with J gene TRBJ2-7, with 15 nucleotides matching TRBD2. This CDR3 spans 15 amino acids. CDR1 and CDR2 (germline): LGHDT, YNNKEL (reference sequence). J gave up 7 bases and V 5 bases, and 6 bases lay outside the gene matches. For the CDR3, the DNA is TGTGCCAGCAGCTTAGGACTAGCGGGAGGGAAGGAGCAGTACTTC. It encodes CASSLGLAGGKEQYF.

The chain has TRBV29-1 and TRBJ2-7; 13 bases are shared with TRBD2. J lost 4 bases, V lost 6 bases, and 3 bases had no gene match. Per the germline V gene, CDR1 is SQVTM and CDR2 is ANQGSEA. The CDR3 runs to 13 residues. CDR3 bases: TGCAGCGTCGGACTAGCGGGAGCTTACGAGCAGTACTTC. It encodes CSVGLAGAYEQYF.

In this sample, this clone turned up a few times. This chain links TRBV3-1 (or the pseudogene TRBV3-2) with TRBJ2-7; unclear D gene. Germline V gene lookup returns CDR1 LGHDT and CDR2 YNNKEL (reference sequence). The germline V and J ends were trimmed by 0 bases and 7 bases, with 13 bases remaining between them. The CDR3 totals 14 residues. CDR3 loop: CASSQDRTPREQYF. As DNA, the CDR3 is TGTGCCAGCAGCCAAGATAGAACACCGCGGGAGCAGTACTTC.

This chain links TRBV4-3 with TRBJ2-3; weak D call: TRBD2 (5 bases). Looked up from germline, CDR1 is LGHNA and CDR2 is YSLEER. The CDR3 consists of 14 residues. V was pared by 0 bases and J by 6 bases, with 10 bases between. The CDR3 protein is CASSQDRASDTQYF. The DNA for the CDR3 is TGCGCCAGCAGCCAAGATCGGGCTAGCGATACGCAGTATTTT.

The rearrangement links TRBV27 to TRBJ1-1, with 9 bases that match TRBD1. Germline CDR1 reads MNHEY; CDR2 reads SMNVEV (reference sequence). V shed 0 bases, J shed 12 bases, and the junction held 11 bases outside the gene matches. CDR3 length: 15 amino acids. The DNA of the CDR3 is TGTGCCAGCAGTTTATCCTACGGGGACAGGGCTAGAACTTTCTTT. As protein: CASSLSYGDRARTFF.

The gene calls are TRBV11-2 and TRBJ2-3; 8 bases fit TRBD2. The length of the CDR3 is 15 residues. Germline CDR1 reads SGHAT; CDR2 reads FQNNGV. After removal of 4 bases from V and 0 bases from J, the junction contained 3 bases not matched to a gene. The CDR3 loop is CASSSQRGSTDTQYF. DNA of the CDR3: TGTGCCAGCAGCTCCCAGCGGGGGAGCACAGATACGCAGTATTTT.

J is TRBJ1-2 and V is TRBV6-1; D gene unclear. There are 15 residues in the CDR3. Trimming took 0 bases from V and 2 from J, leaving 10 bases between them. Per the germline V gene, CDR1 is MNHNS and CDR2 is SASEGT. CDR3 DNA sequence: TGTGCCAGCAGTGAAGCTTTCGGGAGAAACTATGGCTACACCTTC. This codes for CASSEAFGRNYGYTF.

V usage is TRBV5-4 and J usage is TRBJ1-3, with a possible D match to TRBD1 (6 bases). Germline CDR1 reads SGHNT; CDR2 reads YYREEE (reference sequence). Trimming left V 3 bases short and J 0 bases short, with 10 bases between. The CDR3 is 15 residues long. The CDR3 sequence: CASSSSQGSGNTIYF. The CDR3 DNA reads TGTGCCAGCAGCTCCTCACAGGGCTCTGGAAACACCATATATTTT.

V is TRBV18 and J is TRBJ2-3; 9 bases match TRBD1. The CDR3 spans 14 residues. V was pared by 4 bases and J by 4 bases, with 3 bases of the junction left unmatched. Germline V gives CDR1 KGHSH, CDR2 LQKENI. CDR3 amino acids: CASSRDRAPDTQYF. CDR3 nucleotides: TGTGCCAGCTCACGGGACAGGGCCCCAGATACGCAGTATTTT.

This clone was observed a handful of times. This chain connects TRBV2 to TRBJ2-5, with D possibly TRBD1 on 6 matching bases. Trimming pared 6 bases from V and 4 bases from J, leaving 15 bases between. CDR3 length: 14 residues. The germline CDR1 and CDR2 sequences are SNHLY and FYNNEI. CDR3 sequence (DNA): TGTGCCAGCAGGGATGACAGGACCGCAGAGACCCAGTACTTC. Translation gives CASRDDRTAETQYF.

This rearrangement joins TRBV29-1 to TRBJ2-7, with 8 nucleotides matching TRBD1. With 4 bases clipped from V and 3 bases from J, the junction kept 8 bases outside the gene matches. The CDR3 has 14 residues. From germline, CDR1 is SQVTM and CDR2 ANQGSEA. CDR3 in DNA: TGCAGCGTTGGGTACAGGGGGAGTTTCTACGAGCAGTACTTC. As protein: CSVGYRGSFYEQYF.